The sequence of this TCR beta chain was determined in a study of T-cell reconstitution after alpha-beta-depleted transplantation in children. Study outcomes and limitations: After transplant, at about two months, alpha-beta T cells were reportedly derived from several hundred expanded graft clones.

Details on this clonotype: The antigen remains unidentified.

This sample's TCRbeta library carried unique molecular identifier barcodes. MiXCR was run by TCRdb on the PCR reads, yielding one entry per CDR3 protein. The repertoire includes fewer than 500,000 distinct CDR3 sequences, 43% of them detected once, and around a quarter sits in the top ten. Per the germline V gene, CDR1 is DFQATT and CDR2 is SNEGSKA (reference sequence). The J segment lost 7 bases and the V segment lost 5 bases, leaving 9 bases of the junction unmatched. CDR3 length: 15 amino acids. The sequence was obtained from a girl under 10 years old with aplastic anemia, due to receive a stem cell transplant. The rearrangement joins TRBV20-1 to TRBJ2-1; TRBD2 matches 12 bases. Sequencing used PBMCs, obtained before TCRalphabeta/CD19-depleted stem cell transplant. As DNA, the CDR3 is TGCAGTGCTGAACTCCTAGCGGGGGGGTGGAATGAGCAGTTCTTC. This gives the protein CSAELLAGGWNEQFF.